One sample yielded the 6 T cell receptor beta chains listed below, sequenced in a study of T-cell reconstitution after alpha-beta-depleted transplantation in children. Preparation of the TCRbeta library used unique molecular identifiers. Using its own MiXCR run on the PCR reads, TCRdb lists one record per CDR3 protein. Of 550,000 to 600,000 distinct CDR3 sequences in the sample, under 30% are singletons; the top ten hold roughly 15%. Source: PBMCs, mostly from graft donor cells, taken 360 days after TCRalphabeta/CD19-depleted stem cell transplant. These receptor sequences come from a boy under three years old who had a stem cell transplant for acute myeloid leukemia, so the T cells may come from the graft donor.

This clonotype was observed a handful of times. The J gene is TRBJ2-5, the V gene TRBV28; 7 nucleotides align to TRBD2. Germline V gives CDR1 MDHEN, CDR2 SYDVKM. The junction had 9 bases not matched to a gene; V was cut back by 6 bases and J by 5 bases. CDR3 length: 14 amino acids. This CDR3 is CASSILASGETQYF. The CDR3 DNA reads as TGTGCCAGCAGCATACTAGCGTCTGGTGAGACCCAGTACTTC.

V usage is TRBV29-1 and J usage is TRBJ1-1; D uncertain. V shed 4 bases and J shed 0 bases, with 18 bases lying between them. The length of the CDR3 is 16 residues. In germline, CDR1 is SQVTM, CDR2 ANQGSEA. CDR3 in DNA: TGCAGCGTTGGGCTACTGCTTATCAGTGTGAACACTGAAGCTTTCTTT. It translates to CSVGLLLISVNTEAFF.

The CDR3 bases are TGTGCCAGCAGCCGTAGGGGGAGTCCTCAAGAGACCCAGTACTTC. This encodes CASSRRGSPQETQYF. The chain couples TRBV9 to TRBJ2-5, with D maybe TRBD1 (6 bases). The V gene's germline CDR1 is SGDLS and CDR2 YYNGEE. V lost 4 bases to trimming and J lost 2 bases, with 15 bases between them. The CDR3 spans 15 residues.

This clonotype was recorded many times. V is TRBV4-3 and J is TRBJ1-2; D remains unclear. Looked up from germline, CDR1 is LGHNA and CDR2 is YSLEER. The CDR3 sequence is 15 residues long. Between the trimmed V and J ends, which lost 0 bases and 3 bases, there was a span of 11 bases. The CDR3 DNA sequence: TGCGCCAGCAGCCAAGATCCGGGTTGGGACTATGGCTACACCTTC. Protein: CASSQDPGWDYGYTF.

This chain connects TRBV29-1 to TRBJ2-2, with 9 bases aligning to TRBD1. V lost 4 bases and J lost 0; bases outside the gene matches: 6. Germline assignment: CDR1 SQVTM and CDR2 ANQGSEA. There are 16 residues in the CDR3. CDR3 region: CSVGRRDRANTGELFF. The CDR3 bases are TGCAGCGTTGGCCGCCGGGACAGGGCGAACACCGGGGAGCTGTTTTTT.

In regard to this clonotype: A much larger clonotype is one base distant, so this may be a read error. V is TRBV5-5 and J is TRBJ2-5, with a tentative D call TRBD2 (7 bases). This CDR3 region has 14 residues. Germline CDR1 SGHKS, CDR2 YYEKEE (reference sequence). Trimming removed 2 bases at V and 3 bases at J, with 11 bases between. The CDR3 reads CASSFRGAEETQYF. CDR3 sequence (DNA): TGTGCCAGCAGCTTTCGGGGGGCGGAAGAGACCCAGTACTTC.